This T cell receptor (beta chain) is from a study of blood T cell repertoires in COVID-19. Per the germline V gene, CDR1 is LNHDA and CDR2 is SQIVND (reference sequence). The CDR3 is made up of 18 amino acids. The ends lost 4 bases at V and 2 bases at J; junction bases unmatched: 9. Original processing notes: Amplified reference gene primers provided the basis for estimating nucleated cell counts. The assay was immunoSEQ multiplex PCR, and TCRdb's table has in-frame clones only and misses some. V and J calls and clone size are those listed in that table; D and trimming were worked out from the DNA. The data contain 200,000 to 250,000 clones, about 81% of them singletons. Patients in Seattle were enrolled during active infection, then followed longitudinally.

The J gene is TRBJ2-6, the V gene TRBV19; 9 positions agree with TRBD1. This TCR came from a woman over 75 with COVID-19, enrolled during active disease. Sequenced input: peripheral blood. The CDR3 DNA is TGTGCCAGTAGTACCCCGCCCGGGGACAGGGCTGGGGCCAACGTCCTGACTTTC. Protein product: CASSTPPGDRAGANVLTF.